The T cell receptor (beta chain) under discussion was sequenced for a study of CD8 T cells in ankylosing spondylitis. Study observations and caveats: What appeared characteristic of ankylosing spondylitis blood was a TCR beta motif of several highly homologous variants. In reactive arthritis synovial fluid and blood, some motif variants had been reported before. Clones linked to disease were reported to show significant enrichment in matched ankylosing spondylitis synovial fluid. Those disease-linked clones were CD8+; they were also relatively rare in peripheral blood.

The CDR3 runs 14 residues. With 6 bases removed from V and 8 bases from J, the gap between germline ends came to 16 bases. This clonotype was observed a few times. Antigen specificity is unknown. Making use of molecular barcodes, quantitative 5'-RACE generated TCR beta libraries. TCRdb processed the 5' RACE reads anew with MiXCR; each CDR3 protein has one entry. The table lists 700,000 or so distinct CDR3 sequences, about 20% of them singletons. The source is a male donor with ankylosing spondylitis. The chain couples TRBV12-3 or TRBV12-4 to TRBJ1-4; perhaps TRBD1 as D (6 bases). Sequencing input: blood, either unsorted or a sorted T cell fraction (not recorded which). The CDR3 sequence is CASSPTGSGEKLFF. The CDR3 nucleotides read TGTGCCAGCAGCCCAACAGGGTCCGGAGAAAAACTGTTTTTT.